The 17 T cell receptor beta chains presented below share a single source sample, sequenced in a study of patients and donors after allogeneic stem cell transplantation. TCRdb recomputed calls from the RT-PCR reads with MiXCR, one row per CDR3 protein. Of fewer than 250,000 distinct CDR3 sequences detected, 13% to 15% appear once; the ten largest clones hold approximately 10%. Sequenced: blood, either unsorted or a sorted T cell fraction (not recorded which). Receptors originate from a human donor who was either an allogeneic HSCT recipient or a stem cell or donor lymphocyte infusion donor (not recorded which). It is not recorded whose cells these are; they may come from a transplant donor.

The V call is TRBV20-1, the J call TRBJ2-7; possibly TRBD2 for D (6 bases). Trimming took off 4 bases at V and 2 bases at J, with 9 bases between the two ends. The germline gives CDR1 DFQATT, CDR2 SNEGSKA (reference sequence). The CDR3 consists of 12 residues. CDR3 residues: CSAKRTTYEQYF. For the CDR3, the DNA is TGCAGTGCTAAGCGGACTACCTACGAGCAGTACTTC.

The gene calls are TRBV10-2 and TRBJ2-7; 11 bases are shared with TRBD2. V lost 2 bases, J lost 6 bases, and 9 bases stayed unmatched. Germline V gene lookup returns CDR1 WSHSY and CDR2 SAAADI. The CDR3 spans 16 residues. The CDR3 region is CASSEKGLAGLLEQYF. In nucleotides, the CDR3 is TGCGCCAGCAGTGAGAAAGGACTAGCGGGTTTGCTCGAGCAGTACTTC.

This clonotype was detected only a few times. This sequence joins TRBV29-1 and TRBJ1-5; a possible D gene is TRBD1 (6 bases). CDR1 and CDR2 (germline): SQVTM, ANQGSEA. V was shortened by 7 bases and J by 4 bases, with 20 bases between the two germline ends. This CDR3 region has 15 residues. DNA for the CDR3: TGCAGCGCCCTGGGGGGCACCCTTGGGAATCAGCCCCAGCATTTT. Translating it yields CSALGGTLGNQPQHF.

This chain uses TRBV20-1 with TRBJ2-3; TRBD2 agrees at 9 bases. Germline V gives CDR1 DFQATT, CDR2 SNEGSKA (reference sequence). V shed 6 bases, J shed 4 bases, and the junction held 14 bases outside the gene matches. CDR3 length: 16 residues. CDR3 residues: CSATPWREGRADTQYF. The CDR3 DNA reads TGCAGTGCGACCCCCTGGCGGGAGGGCCGAGCAGATACGCAGTATTTT.

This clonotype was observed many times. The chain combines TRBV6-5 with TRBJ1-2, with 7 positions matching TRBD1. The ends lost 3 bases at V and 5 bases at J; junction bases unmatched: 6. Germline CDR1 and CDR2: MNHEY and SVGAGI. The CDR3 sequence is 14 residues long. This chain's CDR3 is CASSYGRGEYGYTF. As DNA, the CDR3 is TGTGCCAGCAGTTATGGCAGGGGGGAATATGGCTACACCTTC.

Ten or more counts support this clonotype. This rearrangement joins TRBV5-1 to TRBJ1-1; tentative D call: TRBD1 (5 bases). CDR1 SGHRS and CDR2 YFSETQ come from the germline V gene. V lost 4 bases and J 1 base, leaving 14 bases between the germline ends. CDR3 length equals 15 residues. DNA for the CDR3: TGCGCCAGCAGCAGAATCGACAGACAGAACACTGAAGCTTTCTTT. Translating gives CASSRIDRQNTEAFF.

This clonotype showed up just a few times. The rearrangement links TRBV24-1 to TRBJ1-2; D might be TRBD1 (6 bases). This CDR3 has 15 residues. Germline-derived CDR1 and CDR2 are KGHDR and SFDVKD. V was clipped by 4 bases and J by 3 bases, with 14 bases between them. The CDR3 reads CATSDTGGADYGYTF. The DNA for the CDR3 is TGTGCCACCAGTGACACGGGGGGGGCGGACTATGGCTACACCTTC.

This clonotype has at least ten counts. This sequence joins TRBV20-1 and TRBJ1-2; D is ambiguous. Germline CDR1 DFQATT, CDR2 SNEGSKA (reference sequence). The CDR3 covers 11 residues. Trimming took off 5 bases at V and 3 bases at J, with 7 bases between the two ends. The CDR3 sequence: CSALIDYGYTF. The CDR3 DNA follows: TGCAGTGCTCTAATCGACTATGGCTACACCTTC.

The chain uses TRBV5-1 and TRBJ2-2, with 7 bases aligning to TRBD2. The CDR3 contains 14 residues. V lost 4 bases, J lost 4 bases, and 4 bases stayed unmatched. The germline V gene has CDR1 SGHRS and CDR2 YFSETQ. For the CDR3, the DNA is TGCGCCAGCAGCACCAGCGGGATCACCGGGGAGCTGTTTTTT. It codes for CASSTSGITGELFF. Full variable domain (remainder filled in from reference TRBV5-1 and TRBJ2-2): KAGVTQTPRYLIKTRGQQVTLSCSPISGHRSVSWYQQTPGQGLQFLFEYFSETQRNKGNFPGRFSGRQFSNSRSEMNVSTLELGDSALYLCASSTSGITGELFFGEGSRLTVL.

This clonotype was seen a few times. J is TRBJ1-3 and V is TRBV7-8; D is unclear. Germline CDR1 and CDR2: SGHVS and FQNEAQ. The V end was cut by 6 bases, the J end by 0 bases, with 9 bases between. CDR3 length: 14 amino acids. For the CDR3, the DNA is TGTGCCAGCAGTCCGGGTAACTCTGGAAACACCATATATTTT. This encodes CASSPGNSGNTIYF.

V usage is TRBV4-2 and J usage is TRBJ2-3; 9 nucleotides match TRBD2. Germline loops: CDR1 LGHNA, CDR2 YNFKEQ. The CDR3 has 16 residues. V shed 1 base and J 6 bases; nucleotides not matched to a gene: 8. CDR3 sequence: CASSQGLGGGADTQYF. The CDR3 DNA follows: TGTGCCAGCAGCCAAGGGTTAGGCGGGGGGGCCGATACGCAGTATTTT.

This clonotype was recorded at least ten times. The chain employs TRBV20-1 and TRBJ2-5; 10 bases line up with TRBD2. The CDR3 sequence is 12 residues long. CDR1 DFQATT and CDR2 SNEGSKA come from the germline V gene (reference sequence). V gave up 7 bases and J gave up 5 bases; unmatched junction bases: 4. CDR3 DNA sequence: TGCAGTGAAGCGGGGGGGCTCGAGACCCAGTACTTC. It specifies CSEAGGLETQYF.

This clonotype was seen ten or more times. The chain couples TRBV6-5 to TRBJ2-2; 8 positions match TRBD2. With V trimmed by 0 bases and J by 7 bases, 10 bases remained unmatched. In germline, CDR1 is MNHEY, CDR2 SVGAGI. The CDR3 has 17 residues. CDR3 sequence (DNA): TGTGCCAGCAGTTACTCGGGCGGGAGGTCCTTAGGCGGGGAGCTGTTTTTT. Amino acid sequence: CASSYSGGRSLGGELFF.

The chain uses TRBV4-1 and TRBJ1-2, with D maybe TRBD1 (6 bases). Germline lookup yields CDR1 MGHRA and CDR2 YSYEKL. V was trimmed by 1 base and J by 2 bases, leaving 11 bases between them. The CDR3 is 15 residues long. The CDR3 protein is CASSQAQGPNYGYTF. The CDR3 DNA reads TGCGCCAGCAGCCAAGCTCAGGGGCCCAACTATGGCTACACCTTC.

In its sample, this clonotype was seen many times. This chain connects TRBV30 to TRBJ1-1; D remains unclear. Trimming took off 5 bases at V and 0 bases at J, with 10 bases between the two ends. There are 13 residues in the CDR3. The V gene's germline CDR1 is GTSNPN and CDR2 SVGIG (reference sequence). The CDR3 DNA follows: TGTGCCTGGGAGGGCCGTATGAACACTGAAGCTTTCTTT. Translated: CAWEGRMNTEAFF.

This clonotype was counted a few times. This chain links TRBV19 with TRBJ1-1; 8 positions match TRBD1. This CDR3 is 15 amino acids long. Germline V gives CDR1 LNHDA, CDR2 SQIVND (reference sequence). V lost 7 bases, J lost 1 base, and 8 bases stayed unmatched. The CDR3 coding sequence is TGTGCCAGTAACAGGCAGGGGGCGCCGAACACTGAAGCTTTCTTT. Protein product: CASNRQGAPNTEAFF.

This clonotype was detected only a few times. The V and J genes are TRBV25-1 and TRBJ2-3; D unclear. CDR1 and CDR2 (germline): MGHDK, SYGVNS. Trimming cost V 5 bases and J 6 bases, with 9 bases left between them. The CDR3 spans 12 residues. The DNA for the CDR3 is TGTGCCAGCAGTCCACCAGGCGATACGCAGTATTTT. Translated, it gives CASSPPGDTQYF.